These 31 T cell receptor beta chains were all obtained from the same sample, sequenced in a study of T-cell memory formation after mild COVID-19. TCRdb passed the 5' RACE reads through MiXCR, listing each CDR3 protein once. The sample lists 380,000 or so distinct CDR3 sequences, about an eighth occurring once. Material: PBMCs or a T cell subset sorted from them (not recorded which). Receptor source: a man aged 18 to 29 who had mild COVID-19 (a few samples of this study predate the infection). Cell type and time point are not known.

This clonotype was seen only a few times. The rearrangement uses TRBV12-3 or TRBV12-4 and TRBJ1-2; 8 bases align to TRBD1. Unmatched junction bases numbered 5, after V lost 4 bases and J lost 7 bases. The CDR3 runs to 13 residues. The CDR3 spells CASSSQGTGGYTF. In DNA form, the CDR3 reads TGTGCCAGCAGTTCCCAAGGGACAGGTGGCTACACCTTC.

The chain combines TRBV12-3 or TRBV12-4 with TRBJ1-2; D is possibly TRBD1 (5 bases). The CDR3 is made up of 17 amino acids. V shed 5 bases and J shed 3 bases, with 22 bases lying between them. CDR3 protein: CASSDTGVGIADYGYTF. CDR3 coding DNA: TGTGCCAGCAGTGATACAGGTGTGGGAATCGCGGACTATGGCTACACCTTC.

V usage is TRBV5-1 and J usage is TRBJ1-2; TRBD1 might be the D (5 bases). Germline-derived CDR1 and CDR2 are SGHRS and YFSETQ. V was cut by 4 bases and J by 7 bases, with 29 bases left in between. The CDR3 loop spans 18 amino acids. The CDR3 sequence is CASSRPSGWGVLSGGYTF. CDR3 DNA: TGCGCCAGCAGCCGCCCCTCGGGGTGGGGCGTCCTCTCGGGTGGCTACACCTTC.

This clonotype appeared a few times. J is TRBJ2-2 and V is TRBV28; D may be TRBD1 (6 bases). This CDR3 has 15 residues. CDR1 and CDR2 from the germline V gene are MDHEN and SYDVKM. V dropped 5 bases and J dropped 7 bases, with 17 bases sitting between them. CDR3 coding DNA: TGTGCCAGCAGTGCCCTGACAGGAGGTATCGGGGAGCTGTTTTTT. Its translation: CASSALTGGIGELFF.

The chain employs TRBV7-3 and TRBJ2-3; the match to TRBD2 covers 8 bases. Germline V gives CDR1 SGHTA, CDR2 FQGTGA. CDR3 length equals 15 residues. The V and J ends lost 0 bases and 5 bases, in that order; junction bases with no gene match: 4. CDR3: CASSLTGGALDTQYF. The CDR3 nucleotides read TGTGCCAGCAGCTTAACCGGGGGGGCCTTAGATACGCAGTATTTT.

This clonotype was seen once. One base away lies a much larger clone, so this may be a sequencing read error. The chain recombines TRBV7-6 with TRBJ2-4; TRBD1 aligns across 7 bases. This CDR3 region has 14 residues. V was pared by 4 bases and J by 6 bases, with 6 bases of the junction left unmatched. The germline gives CDR1 SGHVS, CDR2 FNYEAQ. CDR3 nucleotide sequence: TGTGCCAGCAGCTACCTAGAGGGGGCAAACATTCAGTACTTC. Protein: CASSYLEGANIQYF.

This clonotype has only a few counts. The rearrangement uses TRBV12-3 or TRBV12-4 and TRBJ2-7; D is undetermined. V was pared by 1 base and J by 2 bases, with 3 bases between. The length of the CDR3 is 12 residues. The CDR3: CASSLEPYEQYV. The CDR3, as DNA: TGTGCCAGCAGTTTAGAGCCCTACGAGCAGTACGTC.

This clonotype came up a few times. The rearrangement uses TRBV5-4 and TRBJ1-1; 7 positions agree with TRBD1. Trimming took 5 bases from V and 0 from J; bases not matched to a gene: 13. Germline V gene sequence: CDR1 SGHNT, CDR2 YYREEE (reference sequence). The CDR3 has 17 amino acids. The CDR3 spells CASRLRTGGTLNTEAFF. In nucleotides, the CDR3 is TGTGCCAGCAGATTAAGGACAGGCGGGACCTTGAACACTGAAGCTTTCTTT.

This chain connects TRBV7-9 to TRBJ2-5; TRBD2 aligns across 12 bases. The ends lost 3 bases at V and 4 bases at J; junction bases unmatched: 3. In germline, CDR1 is SEHNR, CDR2 FQNEAQ (reference sequence). CDR3 length equals 15 residues. The CDR3 protein is CASSFLTSGGETQYF. CDR3 nucleotide sequence: TGTGCCAGCAGCTTCCTGACTAGCGGGGGAGAGACCCAGTACTTC. Variable domain in full (rest from reference TRBV7-9 and TRBJ2-5): DTGVSQNPRHKITKRGQNVTFRCDPISEHNRLYWYRQTLGQGPEFLTYFQNEAQLEKSRLLSDRFSAERPKGSFSTLEIQRTEQGDSAMYLCASSFLTSGGETQYFGPGTRLLVL.

In this sample, this clonotype turned up a few times. The CDR3 protein is CAIGDGYTF. CDR3 nucleotide sequence: TGTGCCATAGGGGACGGCTACACCTTC. The chain couples TRBV10-3 to TRBJ1-2, with D perhaps matching TRBD1 (5 bases). V shed 9 bases and J shed 8 bases, with 7 bases lying between them. The CDR3 is 9 amino acids. Germline CDR1 reads ENHRY; CDR2 reads SYGVKD.

This clonotype was seen ten or more times. The genes are TRBV6-5 and TRBJ2-3, with D possibly being TRBD1 (5 bases). Germline lookup yields CDR1 MNHEY and CDR2 SVGAGI. Trimming shortened V by 6 bases and J by 6 bases, and 16 bases separated the two germline ends. This CDR3 is 14 amino acids long. The CDR3 spells CASREGVTSDTQYF. The CDR3 coding sequence is TGTGCCAGCAGGGAAGGGGTAACCTCGGATACGCAGTATTTT.

This clonotype was seen only a few times. The chain employs TRBV7-8 and TRBJ1-2, with a tentative D call TRBD1 (5 bases). V was trimmed by 2 bases and J by 1 base, leaving 8 bases between them. CDR1 and CDR2 from the germline V gene are SGHVS and FQNEAQ. This CDR3 is built from 14 residues. CDR3 nucleotides: TGTGCCAGCAGCTTACGGGACGTTAACTATGGCTACACCTTC. Its protein product is CASSLRDVNYGYTF.

This clonotype was recorded at least ten times. The V and J genes are TRBV20-1 and TRBJ1-6; D remains ambiguous. Trimming stripped 3 bases from V and 2 bases from J, with 14 bases between. The CDR3 has 16 residues. The germline V gene encodes CDR1 DFQATT and CDR2 SNEGSKA (reference sequence). The CDR3 loop reads CSASLAGKTYNSPLHF. CDR3 bases: TGCAGTGCTAGTTTGGCAGGCAAAACCTATAATTCACCCCTCCACTTT.

Notes on this clonotype: It may be a read error: a sequence one base away is much more abundant. The chain is built from TRBV4-3 and TRBJ2-2, with D possibly being TRBD1 or TRBD2 (5 bases each). This CDR3 contains 17 residues. Germline assignment: CDR1 LGHNA and CDR2 YSLEER. CDR3 region: CASSQTVGPVGTGDLFF. DNA for the CDR3: TGCGCCAGCAGCCAGACCGTGGGACCCGTTGGAACCGGGGATCTGTTTTTT.

This clonotype was recorded a few times. The chain uses TRBV4-1 and TRBJ1-4, with D perhaps matching TRBD1 (5 bases). The CDR3 contains 14 residues. The V end lost 6 bases, the J end lost 0 bases, and 8 bases lay between the germline ends. Looked up from germline, CDR1 is MGHRA and CDR2 is YSYEKL. CDR3 residues: CASRWGSTNEKLFF. The DNA of the CDR3 is TGCGCCAGCAGATGGGGGTCAACTAATGAAAAACTGTTTTTT.

In this sample, this clonotype turned up a few times. V gene TRBV12-3 or TRBV12-4 combines with J gene TRBJ2-3; D is ambiguous. The CDR3 consists of 14 residues. V dropped 4 bases and J dropped 0 bases, with 8 bases sitting between them. CDR3: CASSSLTSTDTQYF. The CDR3, as DNA: TGTGCCAGCAGTTCGCTGACTAGCACAGATACGCAGTATTTT.

This rearrangement joins TRBV5-6 to TRBJ2-7; TRBD1 is a possible D gene (6 bases). Germline V CDR1 and CDR2: SGHDT, YYEEEE. V gave up 2 bases and J gave up 4 bases, with 13 bases separating them. The CDR3 sequence is 14 residues long. CDR3 coding DNA: TGTGCCAGCAGCTTATTGGGACAAATTTACGAGCAGTACGTC. Translated, it gives CASSLLGQIYEQYV.

This clonotype was seen a handful of times. The CDR3 is CASSLAQTGTYEQYV. For the CDR3, the DNA is TGTGCCAGCAGCTTGGCCCAGACAGGGACCTACGAGCAGTACGTC. V is TRBV5-6 and J is TRBJ2-7; TRBD1 matches at 7 bases. CDR3 length: 15 residues. After removal of 0 bases from V and 2 bases from J, the junction contained 5 bases not matched to a gene. The germline gives CDR1 SGHDT, CDR2 YYEEEE.

The chain recombines TRBV11-2 with TRBJ2-4; no clear D gene. CDR3 length equals 13 residues. V lost 9 bases and J lost 3, with 12 bases in between. Germline lookup yields CDR1 SGHAT and CDR2 FQNNGV. The chain's CDR3 is CASGAKGKNIQYF. The CDR3 DNA is TGTGCCAGTGGAGCTAAGGGCAAAAACATTCAGTACTTC.

J is TRBJ2-3 and V is TRBV18, with no clear D. The CDR3 totals 15 residues. The V gene's germline CDR1 is KGHSH and CDR2 LQKENI. V gave up 0 bases and J gave up 1 base, with 8 bases separating them. The CDR3 DNA is TGTGCCAGCTCACCACCCAGGATCGGCACAGATACGCAGTATTTT. Encoded protein: CASSPPRIGTDTQYF.

The chain recombines TRBV6-6 with TRBJ1-1; tentative D call: TRBD1 (6 bases). The CDR3 spans 11 residues. The V end lost 10 bases, the J end lost 2 bases, and 8 bases lay between the germline ends. CDR1 and CDR2 from the germline V gene are MNHNY and SVGAGI (reference sequence). The CDR3: CATDRNTEAFF. For the CDR3, the DNA is TGTGCCACGGACAGAAACACTGAAGCTTTCTTT.

The chain recombines TRBV7-9 with TRBJ2-7; no definite D call. In germline, CDR1 is SEHNR, CDR2 FQNEAQ (reference sequence). The V end lost 5 bases, the J end lost 7 bases, and 12 bases lay between the germline ends. This CDR3 contains 12 residues. The CDR3 here is CASSLDRREQYV. The CDR3 region has the DNA TGTGCCAGCAGCCTGGACCGGCGGGAGCAGTACGTC.

In this sample, this clonotype turned up many times. The genes are TRBV5-4 and TRBJ1-6, with D perhaps TRBD1 (5 bases). Germline V gives CDR1 SGHNT, CDR2 YYREEE (reference sequence). Trimming removed 4 bases at V and 8 bases at J, with 13 bases between. The CDR3 is 14 amino acids. The CDR3 protein is CASSLRGIDSPLHF. The CDR3 coding sequence is TGTGCCAGCAGCCTAAGGGGAATAGATTCACCCCTCCACTTT. Combining the CDR3 with reference TRBV5-4 and TRBJ1-6 gives the whole variable domain ETGVTQSPTHLIKTRGQQVTLRCSSQSGHNTVSWYQQALGQGPQFIFQYYREEENGRGNFPPRFSGLQFPNYSSELNVNALELDDSALYLCASSLRGIDSPLHFGNGTRLTVT.

This clonotype was recorded at least ten times. This chain uses TRBV4-3 with TRBJ1-5; D is unresolved. Trimming took 1 base from V and 5 from J, leaving 6 bases between them. CDR1 is LGHNA, CDR2 YSLEER, per germline. The CDR3 is 13 amino acids. CDR3 in DNA: TGCGCCAGCAGCCAAGTCCAGGATCAGCCCCAGCATTTT. Translating it yields CASSQVQDQPQHF.

The gene calls are TRBV20-1 and TRBJ1-5, with 8 bases lining up with TRBD1. This CDR3 spans 16 amino acids. The V and J ends lost 2 bases and 6 bases, in that order; junction bases with no gene match: 12. CDR1 and CDR2 from the germline V gene are DFQATT and SNEGSKA (reference sequence). CDR3 DNA sequence: TGCAGTGCTAGACCGGACAGGGCCGTTCTTGCTCAGCCCCAGCATTTT. Encoded protein: CSARPDRAVLAQPQHF.

This clonotype was counted many times. The CDR3 protein is CASSLAGLDSYGYTF. CDR3 coding DNA: TGTGCCAGCAGCTTGGCAGGGTTGGACTCCTATGGCTACACCTTC. This rearrangement joins TRBV5-4 to TRBJ1-2; a possible D gene is TRBD1 (5 bases). Germline CDR1 is SGHNT and CDR2 is YYREEE (reference sequence). V dropped 0 bases and J dropped 4 bases, with 13 bases sitting between them. This CDR3 spans 15 amino acids.

DNA for the CDR3: TGTGCCAGCAGCGTGCTTCCTGCCTCCTACAATGAGCAGTTCTTC. It specifies CASSVLPASYNEQFF. This chain uses TRBV9 with TRBJ2-1; the D is unclear. V dropped 2 bases and J dropped 0 bases, with 9 bases sitting between them. This CDR3 has 15 amino acids. Germline CDR1 and CDR2: SGDLS and YYNGEE.

This clonotype showed up just a few times. The chain combines TRBV7-3 with TRBJ2-1, with 9 nucleotides matching TRBD2. With 2 bases clipped from V and 9 bases from J, the junction kept 11 bases outside the gene matches. The germline CDR1 and CDR2 sequences are SGHTA and FQGTGA. CDR3 length equals 16 residues. The CDR3 nucleotides read TGTGCCAGCAGCTTATCCTCTAGCGGGGAGAGTAGTGAGCAGTTCTTC. Residues: CASSLSSSGESSEQFF. The full variable domain, with the rest looked up from reference TRBV7-3 and TRBJ2-1, is GAGVSQTPSNKVTEKGKYVELRCDPISGHTALYWYRQSLGQGPEFLIYFQGTGAADDSGLPNDRFFAVRPEGSVSTLKIQRTERGDSAVYLCASSLSSSGESSEQFFGPGTRLTVL.

The CDR3 here is CASSLYRDGYTF. The CDR3 nucleotides are TGTGCCAGCAGCTTGTACAGGGATGGCTACACCTTC. The rearrangement joins TRBV7-2 to TRBJ1-2; possible D gene TRBD1, 6 bases. The CDR3 extends over 12 amino acids. The ends were cut back, 3 bases at V and 6 bases at J, with 8 bases in the middle. Germline CDR1 is SGHTA and CDR2 is FQGNSA.

This CDR3 is CASSLGPGRPNTGELFF. CDR3 nucleotides: TGCGCCAGCAGCTTGGGACCCGGGAGGCCGAACACCGGGGAGCTGTTTTTT. The J gene is TRBJ2-2, the V gene TRBV5-1, with 7 positions matching TRBD2. The CDR3 extends over 17 amino acids. Germline V gene lookup returns CDR1 SGHRS and CDR2 YFSETQ. With V trimmed by 0 bases and J by 0 bases, 5 bases remained unmatched.

V is TRBV7-2 and J is TRBJ2-1, with D possibly being TRBD1 (5 bases). The length of the CDR3 is 14 residues. V was cut by 6 bases and J by 8 bases, with 17 bases left in between. The V gene's germline CDR1 is SGHTA and CDR2 FQGNSA. The CDR3 DNA follows: TGTGCCAGCAGACAATCGCAGGGTTCTGATGAGCAGTTCTTC. Translation: CASRQSQGSDEQFF.